This T cell receptor (beta chain) was observed in a study of blood T cell repertoires in COVID-19. TCRdb's table, derived via immunoSEQ multiplex PCR, lists solely in-frame clones and lacks some. The sample lists around 250,000 clones, approximately 89% occurring once. Seattle patient enrollment occurred during active infection, with longitudinal follow-up thereafter. Germline V gives CDR1 LNHDA, CDR2 SQIVND (reference sequence). CDR3 length: 15 amino acids. With 0 bases clipped from V and 4 bases from J, the junction kept 4 bases outside the gene matches. Sequencing was carried out using peripheral blood. This chain connects TRBV19 to TRBJ1-2; 8 bases agree with TRBD1. The sequence came from an older woman with COVID-19, enrolled during active disease. The DNA for the CDR3 is TGTGCCAGTAGTATAGATGTCGGACAGGGCTATGGCTACACCTTC. Residues: CASSIDVGQGYGYTF.